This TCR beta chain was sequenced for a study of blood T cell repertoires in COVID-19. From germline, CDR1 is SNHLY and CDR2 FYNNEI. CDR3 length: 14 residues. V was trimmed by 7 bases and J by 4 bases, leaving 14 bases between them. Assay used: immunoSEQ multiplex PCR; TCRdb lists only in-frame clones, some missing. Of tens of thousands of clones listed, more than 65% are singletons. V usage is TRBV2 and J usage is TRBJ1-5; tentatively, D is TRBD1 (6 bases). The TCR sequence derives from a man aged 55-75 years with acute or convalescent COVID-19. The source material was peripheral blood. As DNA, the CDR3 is TGTGCCAGCAATACAGGGCGATTGAATCAGCCCCAGCATTTT. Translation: CASNTGRLNQPQHF.